The entry below describes one TCR beta chain. The germline V gene encodes CDR1 SGHAT and CDR2 FQDESV (reference sequence). The CDR3 runs to 13 residues. V lost 4 bases and J 6 bases, leaving 11 bases between the germline ends. One entry per CDR3 protein results from TCRdb running MiXCR on the 5' RACE reads. The sample yields approximately 190,000 distinct CDR3 sequences, around 20% seen once. The data derive from a study of T-cell memory formation after mild COVID-19. The receptor was isolated from an adult woman who had mild COVID-19 (a few samples of this study predate the infection). Cell type and time point are not known. Sequencing was carried out using PBMCs or a T cell subset sorted from them (not recorded which). J is TRBJ2-3 and V is TRBV11-1; no firm D call. CDR3 residues: CASSWGRKDTQYF. DNA for the CDR3: TGTGCCAGCAGCTGGGGAAGAAAGGATACGCAGTATTTT.